The clone carrying this T cell receptor (beta chain) was observed a single time. Antigen: not known. The sample comes from a study of OX40 agonist ivuxolimab in advanced cancers. Turning to the study itself: Therapy given before enrollment (anti-PD-1, anti-PD-L1 or anti-CTLA-4) was allowed, and around 44% had some. Notes on the study in general: No determination was made of the antigen specificity of the expanded peripheral T cells. Circulating CD4+ and CD8+ T cells showed clonal expansion by week 6 at 0.1 to 3.0 mg/kg.

The CDR3 covers 15 residues. CDR1 and CDR2 (germline): MNHEY, SMNVEV (reference sequence). V was shortened by 1 base and J by 0 bases, with 8 bases between the two germline ends. Sequenced by immunoSEQ multiplex PCR; TCRdb stores in-frame clones only, minus some. Among roughly 50,000 clones listed, over 75% were seen once. Sequenced material: CD4+ or CD8+ T cells sorted from blood, taken in a trial of the OX40 agonist ivuxolimab. This TCR was recovered from an adult with an advanced solid tumor such as melanoma, head and neck, liver or kidney cancer. J is TRBJ2-3 and V is TRBV27; D is ambiguous. This CDR3 reads CASSLWYPSTDTQYF. Here the CDR3 DNA reads TGTGCCAGCAGTTTATGGTACCCCAGCACAGATACGCAGTATTTT.